One sample yielded the 9 T cell receptor beta chains listed below, sequenced in a study of Graves' ophthalmopathy and Graves' hyperthyroidism. Amplifying from RNA transcripts, the study obtained TCR beta CDR3 regions. First-round RT-PCR with HTBI primers preceded a second-round multiplex PCR. One entry per CDR3 protein, called by TCRdb with MiXCR from the multiplex PCR reads. The sample yields 620,000 or so distinct CDR3 sequences, 20% to 25% seen once. Sequenced sample: peripheral blood. The receptors come from a young woman with stable Graves' hyperthyroidism. Some clones in this sample may be carry-over from other donors' samples.

This clonotype showed up many times. This chain connects TRBV20-1 to TRBJ1-1; D unclear. V lost 3 bases and J 1 base, leaving 12 bases between the germline ends. Germline V gene sequence: CDR1 DFQATT, CDR2 SNEGSKA (reference sequence). The CDR3 has 14 amino acids. CDR3 sequence reads: CSARAAHSNTEAFF. The CDR3, as DNA: TGCAGTGCTAGGGCTGCCCATTCGAACACTGAAGCTTTCTTT.

This chain connects TRBV24-1 to TRBJ1-6; TRBD1 agrees at 7 bases. Germline CDR1 reads KGHDR; CDR2 reads SFDVKD. The CDR3 consists of 13 residues. Germline trimming cut 5 bases from V and 14 bases from J; bases unmatched to any gene: 8. CDR3 sequence (DNA): TGTGCCACCAGTGCAAGACAGGGATCGGCCCTCCACTTT. This gives the protein CATSARQGSALHF.

This clonotype was counted many times. This sequence joins TRBV4-2 and TRBJ2-5; tentatively, D is TRBD2 (5 bases). Germline CDR1 and CDR2: LGHNA and YNFKEQ. V dropped 1 base and J dropped 6 bases, with 12 bases sitting between them. This CDR3 comprises 14 residues. The DNA of the CDR3 is TGTGCCAGCAGCCAAGGCCTCGGGATGCAGACCCAGTACTTC. It encodes CASSQGLGMQTQYF.

This clonotype has a count of ten or more. The V call is TRBV6-5, the J call TRBJ1-1; no definite D call. V lost 9 bases to trimming and J lost 0 bases, with 11 bases between them. The CDR3 covers 13 residues. Germline V gene sequence: CDR1 MNHEY, CDR2 SVGAGI. The CDR3 DNA reads as TGTGCCAGTCAAGACGAGCTGAACACTGAAGCTTTCTTT. This sequence encodes CASQDELNTEAFF.

At least ten counts were recorded for this clonotype. The rearrangement joins TRBV6-1 to TRBJ2-7; D assignment may be TRBD1 or TRBD2 (5 bases each). V lost 0 bases, J lost 2 bases, and 11 bases lay in between. Per germline, CDR1 MNHNS and CDR2 SASEGT. The CDR3 contains 15 residues. CDR3 DNA sequence: TGTGCCAGCAGTGAAGCGCTCGGGGCTCCCTACGAGCAGTACTTC. It is translated as CASSEALGAPYEQYF.

This clonotype was observed many times. V gene TRBV2 combines with J gene TRBJ2-2; 9 positions match TRBD1. Germline V gives CDR1 SNHLY, CDR2 FYNNEI. Trimming removed 5 bases from V and 5 bases from J; junction bases left unmatched: 9. There are 16 residues in the CDR3. The CDR3 DNA follows: TGTGCCAGCAGTCCGACCACAGGGGGCTTAACCGGGGAGCTGTTTTTT. It is translated as CASSPTTGGLTGELFF.

This clonotype was observed many times. The chain couples TRBV30 to TRBJ2-7; D might be TRBD1 (6 bases). CDR1 and CDR2 from the germline V gene are GTSNPN and SVGIG (reference sequence). CDR3 length: 15 amino acids. V lost 4 bases to trimming and J lost 3 bases, with 19 bases between them. The CDR3 DNA reads as TGTGCCTGGACCAAGACAACAGGGTGGGACTACGAGCAGTACTTC. Translating gives CAWTKTTGWDYEQYF.

This clonotype was counted at least ten times. The chain is built from TRBV20-1 and TRBJ1-1; the D gene is possibly TRBD1 (6 bases). V lost 2 bases and J 0 bases, leaving 10 bases between the germline ends. Germline assignment: CDR1 DFQATT and CDR2 SNEGSKA (reference sequence). CDR3 length: 14 amino acids. CDR3 amino acids: CSARRGGVNTEAFF. The CDR3 DNA follows: TGCAGTGCTAGAAGGGGGGGCGTGAACACTGAAGCTTTCTTT.

This clonotype came up many times. This chain uses TRBV7-2 with TRBJ1-6; D may be TRBD1 (6 bases). The V and J ends lost 7 bases and 8 bases respectively, with 15 bases between them. The CDR3 length is 14 residues. Germline values: CDR1 SGHTA, CDR2 FQGNSA. This CDR3 reads CASNMGGADSPLHF. The CDR3 nucleotides are TGTGCCAGCAATATGGGGGGGGCAGATTCACCCCTCCACTTT.